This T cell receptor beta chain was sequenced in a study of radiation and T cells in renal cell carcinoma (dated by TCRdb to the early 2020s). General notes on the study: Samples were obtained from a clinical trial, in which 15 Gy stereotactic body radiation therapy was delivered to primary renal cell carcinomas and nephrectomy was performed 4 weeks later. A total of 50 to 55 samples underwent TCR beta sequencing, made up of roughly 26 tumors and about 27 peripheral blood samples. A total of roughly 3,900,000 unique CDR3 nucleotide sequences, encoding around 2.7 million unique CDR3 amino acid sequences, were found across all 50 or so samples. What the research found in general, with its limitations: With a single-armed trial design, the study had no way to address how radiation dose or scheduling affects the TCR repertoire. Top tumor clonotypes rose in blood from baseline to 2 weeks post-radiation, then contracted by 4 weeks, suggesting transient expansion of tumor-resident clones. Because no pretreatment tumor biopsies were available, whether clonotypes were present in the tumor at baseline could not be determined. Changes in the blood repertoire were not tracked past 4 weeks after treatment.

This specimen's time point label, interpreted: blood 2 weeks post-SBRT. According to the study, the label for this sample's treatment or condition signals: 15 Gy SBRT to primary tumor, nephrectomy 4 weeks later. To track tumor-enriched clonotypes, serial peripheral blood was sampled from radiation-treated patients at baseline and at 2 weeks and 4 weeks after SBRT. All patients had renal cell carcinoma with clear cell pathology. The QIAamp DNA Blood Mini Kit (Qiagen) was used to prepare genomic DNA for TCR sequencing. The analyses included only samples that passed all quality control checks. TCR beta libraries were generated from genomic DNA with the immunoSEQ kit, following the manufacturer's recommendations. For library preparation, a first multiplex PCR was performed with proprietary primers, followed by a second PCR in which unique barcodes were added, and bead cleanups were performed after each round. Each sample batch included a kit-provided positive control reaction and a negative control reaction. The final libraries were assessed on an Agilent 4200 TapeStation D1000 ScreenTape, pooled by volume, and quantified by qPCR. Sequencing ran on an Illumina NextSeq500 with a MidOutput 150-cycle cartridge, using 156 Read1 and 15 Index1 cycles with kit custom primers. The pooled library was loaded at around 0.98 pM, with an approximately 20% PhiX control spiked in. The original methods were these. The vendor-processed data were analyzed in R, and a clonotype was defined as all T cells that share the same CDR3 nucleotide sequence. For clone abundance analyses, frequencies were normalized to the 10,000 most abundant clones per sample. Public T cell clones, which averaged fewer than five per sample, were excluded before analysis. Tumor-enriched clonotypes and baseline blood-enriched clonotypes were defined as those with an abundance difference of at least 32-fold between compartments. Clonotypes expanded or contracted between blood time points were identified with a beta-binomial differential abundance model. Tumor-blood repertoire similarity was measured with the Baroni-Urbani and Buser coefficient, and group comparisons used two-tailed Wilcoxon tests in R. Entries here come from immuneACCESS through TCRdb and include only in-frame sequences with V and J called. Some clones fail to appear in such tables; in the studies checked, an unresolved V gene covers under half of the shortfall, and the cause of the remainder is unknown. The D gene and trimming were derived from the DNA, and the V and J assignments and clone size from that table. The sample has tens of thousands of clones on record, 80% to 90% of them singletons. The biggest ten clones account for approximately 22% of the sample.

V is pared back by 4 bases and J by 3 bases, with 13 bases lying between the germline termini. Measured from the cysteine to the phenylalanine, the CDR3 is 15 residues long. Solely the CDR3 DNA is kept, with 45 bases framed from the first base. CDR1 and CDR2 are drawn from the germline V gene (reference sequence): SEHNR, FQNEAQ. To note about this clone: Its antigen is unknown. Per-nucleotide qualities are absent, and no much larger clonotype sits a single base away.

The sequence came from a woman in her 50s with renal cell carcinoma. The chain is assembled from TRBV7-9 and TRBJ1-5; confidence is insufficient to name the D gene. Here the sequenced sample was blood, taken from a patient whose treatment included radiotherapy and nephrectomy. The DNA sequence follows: TGTGCCAGCAGCTCGTCACACCGTTTCAATCAGCCCCAGCATTTT. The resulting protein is CASSSSHRFNQPQHF.